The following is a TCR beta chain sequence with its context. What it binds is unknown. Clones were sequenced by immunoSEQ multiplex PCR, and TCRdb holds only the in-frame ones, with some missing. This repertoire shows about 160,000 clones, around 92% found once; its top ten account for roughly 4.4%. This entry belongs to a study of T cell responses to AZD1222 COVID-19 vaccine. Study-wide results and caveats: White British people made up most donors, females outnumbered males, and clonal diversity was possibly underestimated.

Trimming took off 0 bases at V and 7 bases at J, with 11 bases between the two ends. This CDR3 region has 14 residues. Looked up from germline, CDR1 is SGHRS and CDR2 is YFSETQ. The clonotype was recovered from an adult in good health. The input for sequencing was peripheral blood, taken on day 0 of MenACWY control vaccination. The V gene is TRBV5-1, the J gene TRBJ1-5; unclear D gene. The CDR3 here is CASSLVGENQPQHF. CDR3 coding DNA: TGCGCCAGCAGCTTGGTTGGGGAGAACCAGCCCCAGCATTTT.